A selection of T cell receptor beta chains follows, all from one sample in a study of cytomegalovirus exposure and HLA in healthy donors. Generated by immunoSEQ multiplex PCR, the TCRdb table keeps only in-frame clones and is missing some. The sample contains 81,000 or so clones, roughly 58% of which appear only once. The material sequenced was PBMCs. The origin of the receptors is a woman aged 25 to 39 in good health and CMV-seropositive. Each CDR3 is given with its conserved first and last residue. Each record gives: V gene, clone size, J gene, D gene, CDR3 protein, CDR3 DNA. A D gene is named only where the DNA matches it firmly. Some rows have no size entry. The others give once, few or many, or a class for an expanded clone.

V: TRBV30
size: .
J: TRBJ2-5
D: TRBD1
CDR3: CAWSVDGSPGGTQYF
DNA: TGTGCCTGGAGTGTCGACGGGTCCCCAGGGGGGACCCAGTACTTC

V: TRBV7-3
size: .
J: TRBJ2-1
D: TRBD2
CDR3: CASSFVAGGVNEQFF
DNA: TGTGCCAGCAGCTTTGTAGCGGGGGGGGTCAATGAGCAGTTCTTC

V: TRBV29-1
size: .
J: TRBJ1-2
D: TRBD1
CDR3: CSVSRDSANYGYTF
DNA: TGCAGCGTGTCAAGGGACAGCGCTAACTATGGCTACACCTTC

V: TRBV5-5
size: .
J: TRBJ1-4
D: .
CDR3: CASSLKGRRGMNEKLFF
DNA: TGTGCCAGCAGCTTAAAGGGCCGAAGGGGGATGAATGAAAAACTGTTTTTT

V: TRBV5-1
size: .
J: TRBJ1-3
D: TRBD1
CDR3: CASSYSGTGGNTIYF
DNA: TGCGCCAGCAGCTACTCCGGGACAGGGGGAAACACCATATATTTT

V: TRBV5-1
size: .
J: TRBJ2-1
D: TRBD2
CDR3: CASSLRLAGTNNEQFF
DNA: TGCGCCAGCAGCTTGCGTCTAGCGGGAACTAACAATGAGCAGTTCTTC

V: TRBV4-1
size: .
J: TRBJ2-1
D: .
CDR3: CASSQGGRSGVNEQFF
DNA: TGCGCCAGCAGCCAAGGGGGGCGGAGCGGGGTTAATGAGCAGTTCTTC

V: TRBV10-3
size: .
J: TRBJ2-5
D: .
CDR3: CAISDPSVRETQYF
DNA: TGTGCCATCAGTGACCCTAGCGTAAGAGAGACCCAGTACTTC

V: TRBV4-1
size: .
J: TRBJ2-7
D: TRBD2
CDR3: CASSHAGGYEQYF
DNA: TGCGCCAGCAGCCACGCCGGGGGGTACGAGCAGTACTTC

V: TRBV14
size: .
J: TRBJ2-5
D: TRBD2
CDR3: CASSTQTSRQETQYF
DNA: TGTGCCAGCAGCACTCAGACTAGCCGGCAAGAGACCCAGTACTTC

V: TRBV7-2
size: .
J: TRBJ2-7
D: TRBD2
CDR3: CASSLAGYEAGGYEQYF
DNA: TGTGCCAGCAGCTTAGCTGGGTATGAAGCGGGGGGGTACGAGCAGTACTTC

V: TRBV2
size: .
J: TRBJ2-3
D: .
CDR3: CASSLWGSSTDTQYF
DNA: TGTGCCAGCAGCCTATGGGGCTCTAGCACAGATACGCAGTATTTT

V: TRBV2
size: .
J: TRBJ2-7
D: .
CDR3: CASSGQGLDEQYF
DNA: TGTGCCAGCAGTGGCCAGGGCCTGGACGAGCAGTACTTC

V: TRBV5-6
size: .
J: TRBJ1-1
D: .
CDR3: CASSFSLTGQKAFF
DNA: TGTGCCAGCAGCTTCAGCCTCACAGGGCAAAAAGCTTTCTTT

V: TRBV6-4
size: .
J: TRBJ2-1
D: .
CDR3: CASSEDSSYNEQFF
DNA: TGTGCCAGCAGTGAGGACAGCTCCTACAATGAGCAGTTCTTC

V: TRBV9
size: .
J: TRBJ2-3
D: TRBD2
CDR3: CASSSGLAVSTDTQYF
DNA: TGTGCCAGCAGCTCCGGACTAGCTGTAAGCACAGATACGCAGTATTTT

V: TRBV5-4
size: .
J: TRBJ2-7
D: .
CDR3: CASSLRPRWDEQYF
DNA: TGTGCCAGCAGCTTGCGCCCTAGGTGGGACGAGCAGTACTTC

V: TRBV12-1
size: .
J: TRBJ1-2
D: .
CDR3: CASSKDRGTNYGYPF
DNA: TGTGCCAGCAGCAAAGACAGGGGTACTAACTATGGCTACCCCTTC

V: TRBV18
size: once
J: TRBJ1-5
D: .
CDR3: CASSGGQINQPQHF
DNA: TGTGCCAGCTCGGGTGGACAGATCAATCAGCCCCAGCATTTT

V: TRBV5-4
size: .
J: TRBJ2-2
D: TRBD2
CDR3: CASSLASGGGSGELFF
DNA: TGTGCTAGCAGCTTGGCCAGTGGGGGGGGGTCCGGGGAGCTGTTTTTT

V: TRBV28
size: .
J: TRBJ2-1
D: .
CDR3: CASSLFPSSYNEQFF
DNA: TGTGCCAGCAGTTTATTCCCGAGCTCCTACAATGAGCAGTTCTTC

V: TRBV5-4
size: .
J: TRBJ1-1
D: .
CDR3: CASTDGERYTGGSQNTEAFF
DNA: TGTGCCAGCACCGATGGGGAGCGGTATACGGGGGGCAGTCAGAACACTGAAGCTTTCTTT

V: TRBV19
size: .
J: TRBJ1-3
D: .
CDR3: CASSSQVSGNTIYF
DNA: TGTGCCAGTAGTTCCCAGGTCTCTGGAAACACCATATATTTT

V: TRBV15
size: .
J: TRBJ1-2
D: .
CDR3: CATSRGASSLYGYTF
DNA: TGTGCCACCAGCAGAGGGGCCTCATCCCTCTATGGCTACACCTTC

V: TRBV19
size: .
J: TRBJ2-7
D: .
CDR3: CASSTGDGYEQYF
DNA: TGTGCCAGTAGTACGGGAGACGGCTACGAGCAGTACTTC

V: TRBV6-1
size: few
J: TRBJ1-2
D: TRBD1
CDR3: CASSEASGGYGYTF
DNA: TGTGCCAGCAGTGAAGCGTCAGGGGGCTATGGCTACACCTTC

V: TRBV5-1
size: .
J: TRBJ2-1
D: TRBD2
CDR3: CASSSGSGGACEQFF
DNA: TGCGCCAGCAGCTCGGGCAGCGGGGGGGCCTGTGAGCAGTTCTTC

V: TRBV7-9
size: few
J: TRBJ2-2
D: TRBD1
CDR3: CASSLQGALTGELFF
DNA: TGTGCCAGCAGCTTACAGGGGGCGCTGACCGGGGAGCTGTTTTTT

V: TRBV18
size: .
J: TRBJ2-3
D: .
CDR3: CASSPEQGFTDTQYF
DNA: TGTGCCAGCTCACCCGAGCAGGGGTTCACAGATACGCAGTATTTT

V: TRBV7-2
size: few
J: TRBJ2-1
D: .
CDR3: CASSLSPQSYNEQFF
DNA: TGTGCCAGCAGCTTATCCCCCCAGTCCTACAATGAGCAGTTCTTC

V: TRBV2
size: .
J: TRBJ1-3
D: .
CDR3: CASSGSLSGNTIYF
DNA: TGTGCCAGCAGTGGGAGCCTCTCTGGAAACACCATATATTTT

V: TRBV6-1
size: .
J: TRBJ2-7
D: .
CDR3: CASSESLASYEQYF
DNA: TGTGCCAGCAGTGAAAGTCTAGCGTCCTACGAGCAGTACTTC

V: TRBV6-5
size: once
J: TRBJ2-7
D: TRBD1
CDR3: CASSFWGQGGKNEQYF
DNA: TGTGCCAGCAGTTTTTGGGGACAGGGGGGGAAGAACGAGCAGTACTTC

V: TRBV7-9
size: .
J: TRBJ2-2
D: .
CDR3: CASSLGQTTGELFF
DNA: TGTGCCAGCAGCTTAGGACAGACAACCGGGGAGCTGTTTTTT

V: TRBV10-3
size: .
J: TRBJ2-1
D: .
CDR3: CAISGTIYNEQFF
DNA: TGTGCCATCAGTGGGACTATTTACAATGAGCAGTTCTTC

V: TRBV10-1
size: once
J: TRBJ2-7
D: TRBD1
CDR3: CASRYCWQGDYEQYF
DNA: TGCGCCAGCCGATATTGTTGGCAGGGGGACTACGAGCAGTACTTC

V: TRBV7-6
size: .
J: TRBJ1-2
D: .
CDR3: CASSLEEKGYTF
DNA: TGTGCCAGCAGCTTAGAGGAGAAAGGCTACACCTTC

V: TRBV5-1
size: .
J: TRBJ2-7
D: .
CDR3: CASSLNNMREQYF
DNA: TGCGCCAGCAGCTTAAATAATATGCGTGAGCAGTACTTC

V: TRBV12-5
size: .
J: TRBJ1-1
D: .
CDR3: CASGLVPGGNTEAFF
DNA: TGTGCTAGTGGTTTGGTACCGGGGGGGAACACTGAAGCTTTCTTT

V: TRBV15
size: few
J: TRBJ2-2
D: .
CDR3: CATSRDKGGTGELFF
DNA: TGTGCCACCAGCAGAGATAAAGGGGGCACCGGGGAGCTGTTTTTT

V: TRBV2
size: .
J: TRBJ2-7
D: .
CDR3: CASRGTKGDYEQYF
DNA: TGTGCCAGCAGGGGGACAAAAGGGGACTACGAGCAGTACTTC

V: TRBV15
size: few
J: TRBJ1-4
D: .
CDR3: CATSTYVAGQEREKLFF
DNA: TGTGCCACCAGCACTTATGTAGCGGGGCAGGAGCGTGAAAAACTGTTTTTT

V: TRBV7-3
size: .
J: TRBJ1-2
D: .
CDR3: CASSLRPGANYGYTF
DNA: TGTGCCAGCAGCTTAAGGCCGGGAGCTAACTATGGCTACACCTTC

V: TRBV10-3
size: .
J: TRBJ2-5
D: TRBD2
CDR3: CAISPGTSGETQYF
DNA: TGTGCCATCAGCCCCGGGACTAGCGGAGAGACCCAGTACTTC

V: TRBV28
size: .
J: TRBJ1-2
D: .
CDR3: CASSLRVNYGYTF
DNA: TGTGCCAGCAGCCTCCGGGTTAACTATGGCTACACCTTC

V: TRBV19
size: .
J: TRBJ1-5
D: TRBD1
CDR3: CASSEQGAPNQPQHF
DNA: TGTGCCAGTAGCGAACAGGGGGCCCCCAATCAGCCCCAGCATTTT

V: TRBV6-1
size: .
J: TRBJ2-1
D: TRBD2
CDR3: CASDQRGGLYNEQFF
DNA: TGTGCCAGCGACCAGCGGGGGGGCCTTTACAATGAGCAGTTCTTC